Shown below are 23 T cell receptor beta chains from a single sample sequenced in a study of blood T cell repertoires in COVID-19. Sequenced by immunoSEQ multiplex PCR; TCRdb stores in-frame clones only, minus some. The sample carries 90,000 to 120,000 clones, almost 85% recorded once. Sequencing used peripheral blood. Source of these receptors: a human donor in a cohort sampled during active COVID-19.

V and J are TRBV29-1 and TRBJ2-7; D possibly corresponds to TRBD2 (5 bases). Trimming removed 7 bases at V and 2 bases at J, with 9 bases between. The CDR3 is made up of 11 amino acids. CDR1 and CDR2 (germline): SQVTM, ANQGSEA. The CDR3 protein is CSASGTYEQYF. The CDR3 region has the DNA TGCAGCGCCTCCGGGACCTACGAGCAGTACTTC.

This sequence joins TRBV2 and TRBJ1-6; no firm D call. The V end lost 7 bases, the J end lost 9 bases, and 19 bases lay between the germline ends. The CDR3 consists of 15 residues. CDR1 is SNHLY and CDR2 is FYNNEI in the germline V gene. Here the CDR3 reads CASNSWTGAGSPLHF. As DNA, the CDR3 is TGTGCCAGCAATAGTTGGACGGGAGCGGGTTCACCCCTCCACTTT.

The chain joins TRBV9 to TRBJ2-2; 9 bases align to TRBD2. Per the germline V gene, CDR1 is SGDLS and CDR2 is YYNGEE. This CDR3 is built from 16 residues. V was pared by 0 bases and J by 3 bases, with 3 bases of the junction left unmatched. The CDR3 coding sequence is TGTGCCAGCAGCGTAGACGTAGCGGGAGACACCGGGGAGCTGTTTTTT. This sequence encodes CASSVDVAGDTGELFF. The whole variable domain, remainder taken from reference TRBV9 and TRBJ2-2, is DSGVTQTPKHLITATGQRVTLRCSPRSGDLSVYWYQQSLDQGLQFLIQYYNGEERAKGNILERFSAQQFPDLHSELNLSSLELGDSALYFCASSVDVAGDTGELFFGEGSRLTVL.

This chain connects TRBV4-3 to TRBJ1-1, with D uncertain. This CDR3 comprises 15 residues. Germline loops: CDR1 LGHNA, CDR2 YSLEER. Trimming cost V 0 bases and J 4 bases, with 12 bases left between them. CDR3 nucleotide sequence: TGCGCCAGCAGCCAAGATCCGGTGGTTGGCACTGAAGCTTTCTTT. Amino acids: CASSQDPVVGTEAFF.

The CDR3 spells CASRQLAPSSYNEQFF. The CDR3 nucleotides are TGTGCCAGCAGACAACTAGCGCCGAGCTCCTACAATGAGCAGTTCTTC. The rearrangement uses TRBV21-1 and TRBJ2-1; the D call TRBD2 from the table was never checked on the DNA. TRBV21-1 is a known pseudogene. The CDR3 totals 16 residues.

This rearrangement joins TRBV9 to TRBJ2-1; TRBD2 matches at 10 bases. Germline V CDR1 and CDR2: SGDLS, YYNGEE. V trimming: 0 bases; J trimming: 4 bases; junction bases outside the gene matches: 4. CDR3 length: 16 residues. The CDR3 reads CASSVVGAGGYNEQFF. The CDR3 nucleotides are TGTGCCAGCAGCGTAGTGGGAGCGGGAGGGTACAATGAGCAGTTCTTC.

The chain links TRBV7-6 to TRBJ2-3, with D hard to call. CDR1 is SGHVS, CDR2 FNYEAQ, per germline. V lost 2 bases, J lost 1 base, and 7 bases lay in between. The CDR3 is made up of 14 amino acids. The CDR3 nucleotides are TGTGCCAGCAGCTTACTACGGGGCACAGATACGCAGTATTTT. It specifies CASSLLRGTDTQYF.

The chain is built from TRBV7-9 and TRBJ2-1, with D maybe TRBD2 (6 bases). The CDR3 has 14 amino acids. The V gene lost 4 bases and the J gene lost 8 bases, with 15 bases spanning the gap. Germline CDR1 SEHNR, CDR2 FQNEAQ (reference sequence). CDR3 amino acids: CASSSGTPGDEQFF. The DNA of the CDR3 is TGTGCCAGCAGCTCCGGGACGCCGGGGGATGAGCAGTTCTTC.

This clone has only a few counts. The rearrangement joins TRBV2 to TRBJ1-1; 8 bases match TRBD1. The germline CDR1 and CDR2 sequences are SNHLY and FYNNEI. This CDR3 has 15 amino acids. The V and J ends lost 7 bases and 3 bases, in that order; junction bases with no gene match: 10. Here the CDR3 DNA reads TGTGCCAGCACGCGCCAGGGGGCGGTGGACACTGAAGCTTTCTTT. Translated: CASTRQGAVDTEAFF.

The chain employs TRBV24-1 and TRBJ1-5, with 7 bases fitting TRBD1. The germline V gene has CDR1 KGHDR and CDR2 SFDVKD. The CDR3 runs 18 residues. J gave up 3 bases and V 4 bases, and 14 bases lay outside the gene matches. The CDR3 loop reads CATSDSQGGTEFNQPQHF. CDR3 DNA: TGTGCCACCAGTGACTCCCAGGGTGGGACAGAGTTCAATCAGCCCCAGCATTTT.

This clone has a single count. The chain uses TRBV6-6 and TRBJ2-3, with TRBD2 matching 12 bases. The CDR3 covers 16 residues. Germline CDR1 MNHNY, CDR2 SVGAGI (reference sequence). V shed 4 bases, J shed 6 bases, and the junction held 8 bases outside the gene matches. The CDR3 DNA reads TGTGCCAGCAGTTCTCAGCTAGCGGGAGGGCTGGATACGCAGTATTTT. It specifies CASSSQLAGGLDTQYF.

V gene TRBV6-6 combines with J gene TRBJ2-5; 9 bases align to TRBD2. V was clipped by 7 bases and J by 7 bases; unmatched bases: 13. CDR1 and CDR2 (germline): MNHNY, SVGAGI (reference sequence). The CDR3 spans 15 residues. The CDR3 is CASKAGGSGKTTQYF. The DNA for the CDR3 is TGTGCCAGCAAAGCGGGAGGAAGTGGTAAGACGACCCAGTACTTC.

The CDR3 spells CATKLLGTGSVSTEAFF. The CDR3, as DNA: TGTGCCACCAAACTCCTGGGGACAGGGTCAGTGAGCACTGAAGCTTTCTTT. The V and J genes are TRBV27 and TRBJ1-1; TRBD1 agrees at 9 bases. This CDR3 contains 17 residues. Germline V gene data show CDR1 as MNHEY and CDR2 as SMNVEV (reference sequence). V lost 10 bases, J lost 4 bases, and 19 bases stayed unmatched.

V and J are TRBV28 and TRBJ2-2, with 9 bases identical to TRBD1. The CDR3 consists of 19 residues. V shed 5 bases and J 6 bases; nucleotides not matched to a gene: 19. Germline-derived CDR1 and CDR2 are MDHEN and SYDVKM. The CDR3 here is CASSPRWGTGTGSAGELFF. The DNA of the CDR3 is TGTGCCAGCAGTCCTAGGTGGGGGACGGGGACAGGGAGTGCCGGGGAGCTGTTTTTT.

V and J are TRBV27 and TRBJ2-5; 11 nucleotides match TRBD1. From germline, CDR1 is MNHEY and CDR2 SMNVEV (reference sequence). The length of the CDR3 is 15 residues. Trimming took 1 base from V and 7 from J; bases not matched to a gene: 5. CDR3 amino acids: CASSLYGTGGGTQYF. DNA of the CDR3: TGTGCCAGCAGTTTATACGGGACAGGGGGGGGGACCCAGTACTTC.

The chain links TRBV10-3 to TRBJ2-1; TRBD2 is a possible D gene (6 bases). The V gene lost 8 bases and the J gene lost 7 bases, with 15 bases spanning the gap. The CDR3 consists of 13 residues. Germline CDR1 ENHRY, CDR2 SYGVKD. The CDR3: CAIRDSTFNEQFF. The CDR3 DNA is TGTGCCATCCGGGACTCCACCTTTAATGAGCAGTTCTTC.

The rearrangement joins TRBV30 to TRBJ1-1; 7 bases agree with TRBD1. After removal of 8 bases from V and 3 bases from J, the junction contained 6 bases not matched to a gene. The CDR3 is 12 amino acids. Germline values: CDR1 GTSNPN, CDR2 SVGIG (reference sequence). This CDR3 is CARGTADTEAFF. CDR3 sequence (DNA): TGTGCCCGGGGGACAGCCGACACTGAAGCTTTCTTT.

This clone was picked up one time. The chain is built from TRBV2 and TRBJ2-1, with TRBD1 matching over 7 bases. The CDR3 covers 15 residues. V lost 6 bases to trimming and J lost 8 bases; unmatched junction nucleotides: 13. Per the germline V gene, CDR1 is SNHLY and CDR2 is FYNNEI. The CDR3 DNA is TGTGCCAGCAGCGTGGGACAGAGCGGAGGCGATGAGCAGTTCTTC. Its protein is CASSVGQSGGDEQFF.

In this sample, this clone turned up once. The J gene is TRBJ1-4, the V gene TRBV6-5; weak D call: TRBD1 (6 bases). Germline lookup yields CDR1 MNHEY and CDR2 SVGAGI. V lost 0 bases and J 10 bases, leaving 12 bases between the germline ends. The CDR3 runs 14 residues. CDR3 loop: CASSYSGGRSKLFF. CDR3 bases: TGTGCCAGCAGTTACTCTGGGGGCCGGTCAAAACTGTTTTTT.

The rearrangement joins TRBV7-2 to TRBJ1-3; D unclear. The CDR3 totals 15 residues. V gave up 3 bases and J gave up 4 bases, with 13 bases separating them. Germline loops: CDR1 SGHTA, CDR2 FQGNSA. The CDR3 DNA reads TGTGCCAGCAGCTTTAATACGGGAGCCGGAAACACCATATATTTT. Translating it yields CASSFNTGAGNTIYF.

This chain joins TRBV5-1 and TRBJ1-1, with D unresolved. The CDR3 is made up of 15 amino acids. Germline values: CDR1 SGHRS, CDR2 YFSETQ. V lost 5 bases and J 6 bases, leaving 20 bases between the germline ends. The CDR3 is CASSTGYVGFPEAFF. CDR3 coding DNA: TGCGCCAGCAGTACGGGGTATGTGGGTTTCCCTGAAGCTTTCTTT.

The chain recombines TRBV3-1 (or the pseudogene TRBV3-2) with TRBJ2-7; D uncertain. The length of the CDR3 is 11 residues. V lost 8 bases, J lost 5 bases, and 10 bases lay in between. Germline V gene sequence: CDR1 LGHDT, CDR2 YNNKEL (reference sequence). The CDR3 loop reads CASGRGHEQYF. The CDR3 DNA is TGTGCCAGCGGCAGAGGCCACGAGCAGTACTTC.

The chain's CDR3 is CASSPMQRDTDTQYF. CDR3 DNA: TGTGCCAGCAGCCCTATGCAGCGGGACACAGATACGCAGTATTTT. The chain carries TRBV7-3 and TRBJ2-3, with 7 positions matching TRBD2. This CDR3 is built from 15 residues. Germline-derived CDR1 and CDR2 are SGHTA and FQGTGA. V was pared by 5 bases and J by 2 bases, with 7 bases of the junction left unmatched.